Here is one T cell receptor (beta chain) with its context. Its matching antigen is unknown. 5'RACE template switching added a universal primer site and UMIs to TCR cDNA. Using its own MiXCR run on the 5' RACE reads, TCRdb lists one record per CDR3 protein. The sample records 450,000 to 650,000 distinct CDR3 sequences, roughly 13% being singletons. Trimming removed 8 bases from V and 7 bases from J, with 27 bases in between. From germline, CDR1 is MNHEY and CDR2 SMNVEV (reference sequence). The CDR3 sequence is 17 residues long. This sample was taken from a study of T cells after yellow fever vaccination. Findings and caveats of the study: CD4 and CD8 compartments shared a small share of clonotypes, likely from convergent recombination. A weaker but faster secondary response was observed, peaking on day 5 versus 15. Abundant clonotypes from the bulk population could have been carried over as contaminants into FACS-sorted repertoires.

Here the sequenced sample was PBMCs, taken on the day of the yellow fever booster vaccination. The chain carries TRBV27 and TRBJ2-1; D tentatively fits TRBD1 or TRBD2 (5 bases each). This clonotype originated in a young man who received the YFV17D yellow fever vaccine. CDR3 bases: TGTGCCAGCGGTTCACCCCCGCAGGGCTTTCCGGGGAATGAGCAGTTCTTC. Translated, it gives CASGSPPQGFPGNEQFF.